Sequencing of this T cell receptor (beta chain) was carried out in a study of neurological immune-mediated disorders. MiXCR, applied by TCRdb to the 5' RACE reads, yields one record per CDR3 protein. The top ten clones hold 3.1% of a sample with about 99,000 distinct CDR3 sequences, 9.5% to 14% of them seen once. CDR3 size: 13 residues. Germline CDR1 is SGHTA and CDR2 is FQGTGA. V dropped 2 bases and J dropped 7 bases, with 11 bases sitting between them. Ten or more counts support this clonotype. What it binds is unknown. Indicated time point: longitudinal time-point 3. It was from 2 million PBMCs stored at -80 C that the unsorted libraries were obtained. Study-wide findings and caveats: No sharing of CDR3 amino acid sequences was observed among expanded clones across subjects, suggesting private repertoires in all groups.

Sequencing used PBMCs. The TCR sequence derives from a female donor with HTLV-1-associated myelopathy (HAM/TSP). The chain carries TRBV7-3 and TRBJ1-2, with D unclear. The CDR3 is CASSLGPGSGYTF. For the CDR3, the DNA is TGTGCCAGCAGCTTAGGGCCGGGATCTGGCTACACCTTC.